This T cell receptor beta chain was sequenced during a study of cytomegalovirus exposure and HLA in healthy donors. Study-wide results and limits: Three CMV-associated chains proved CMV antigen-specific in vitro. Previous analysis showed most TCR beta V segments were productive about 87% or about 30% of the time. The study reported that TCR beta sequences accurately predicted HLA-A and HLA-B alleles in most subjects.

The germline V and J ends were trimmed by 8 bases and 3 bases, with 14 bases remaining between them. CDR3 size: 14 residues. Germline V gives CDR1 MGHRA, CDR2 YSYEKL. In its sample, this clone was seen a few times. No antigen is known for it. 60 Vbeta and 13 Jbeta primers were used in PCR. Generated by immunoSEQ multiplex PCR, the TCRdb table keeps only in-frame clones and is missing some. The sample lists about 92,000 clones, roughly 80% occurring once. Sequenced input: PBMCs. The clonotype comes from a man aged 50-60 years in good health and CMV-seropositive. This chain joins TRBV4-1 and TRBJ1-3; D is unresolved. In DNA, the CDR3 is TGCGCCAGCCGGGGTCCTGTAGGTGGAAACACCATATATTTT. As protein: CASRGPVGGNTIYF.